A single sample gave rise to the 5 T cell receptor beta chains below, sequenced in a study of blood T cells in healthy people across ages. Combining a sample-barcoded 5' primer with a J-beta primer mix, a second PCR ran for roughly 7 to 12 cycles. MiXCR, run by TCRdb on the 5' RACE reads, gives a single entry per CDR3 protein. The sample holds 700,000 or so distinct CDR3 sequences, around a fifth seen once. The sequenced sample consisted of blood. These receptors were taken from a man aged 65 to 79 in good health.

This clonotype came up a few times. The chain employs TRBV29-1 and TRBJ1-3, with D uncertain. This CDR3 comprises 13 residues. Germline lookup yields CDR1 SQVTM and CDR2 ANQGSEA. With 5 bases removed from V and 0 bases from J, the gap between germline ends came to 8 bases. The CDR3 protein is CSVNGNSGNTIYF. In nucleotides, the CDR3 is TGCAGCGTTAATGGGAACTCTGGAAACACCATATATTTT.

This clonotype has only a few counts. The chain has TRBV28 and TRBJ1-2, with D unresolved. Germline CDR1 is MDHEN and CDR2 is SYDVKM. Trimming removed 7 bases at V and 4 bases at J, with 19 bases between. The length of the CDR3 is 15 residues. CDR3 nucleotide sequence: TGTGCCAGCAACGGCCGATACGAAATGGGCTATGGCTACACCTTC. As protein: CASNGRYEMGYGYTF.

This clonotype was found a few times. The J gene is TRBJ2-1, the V gene TRBV15; D may be TRBD1 (6 bases). V lost 0 bases and J 7 bases, leaving 16 bases between the germline ends. The germline V gene has CDR1 LNHNV and CDR2 YYDKDF (reference sequence). The CDR3 runs to 16 residues. CDR3 sequence: CATSRDRGQSFNEQFF. The CDR3 DNA follows: TGTGCCACCAGCAGAGATCGAGGACAGAGCTTTAATGAGCAGTTCTTC.

This clonotype has only a few counts. V is TRBV4-1 and J is TRBJ1-5; D may be TRBD1 (5 bases). Germline V lookup: CDR1 MGHRA, CDR2 YSYEKL. The V end was cut by 0 bases, the J end by 2 bases, with 14 bases between. The CDR3 sequence is 17 residues long. CDR3 loop: CASSQDGKGLRNQPQHF. The DNA of the CDR3 is TGCGCCAGCAGCCAAGACGGAAAGGGGCTACGCAATCAGCCCCAGCATTTT.

The chain links TRBV24-1 to TRBJ2-3, with TRBD2 matching over 12 bases. Germline V CDR1 and CDR2: KGHDR, SFDVKD. V was pared by 1 base and J by 4 bases, with 5 bases of the junction left unmatched. The CDR3 is made up of 17 amino acids. The CDR3 DNA reads as TGTGCCACCAGTGATTTCACCCTAGCGGGAGGGTCAGATACGCAGTATTTT. This encodes CATSDFTLAGGSDTQYF.